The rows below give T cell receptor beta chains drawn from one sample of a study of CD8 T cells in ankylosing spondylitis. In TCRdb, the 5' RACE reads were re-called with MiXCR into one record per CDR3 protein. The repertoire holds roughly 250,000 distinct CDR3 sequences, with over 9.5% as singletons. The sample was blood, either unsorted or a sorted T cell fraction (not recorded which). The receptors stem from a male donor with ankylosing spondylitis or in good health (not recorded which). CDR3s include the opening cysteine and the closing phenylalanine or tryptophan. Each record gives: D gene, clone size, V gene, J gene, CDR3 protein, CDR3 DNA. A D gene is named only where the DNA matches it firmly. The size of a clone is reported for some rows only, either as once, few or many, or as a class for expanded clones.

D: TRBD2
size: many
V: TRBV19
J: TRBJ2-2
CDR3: CASSPTSGRTGELFF
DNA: TGTGCCAGTAGTCCGACTAGCGGGAGAACTGGGGAGCTGTTTTTT

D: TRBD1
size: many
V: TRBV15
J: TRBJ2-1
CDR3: CATSSTGDSYNEQFF
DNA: TGTGCCACCAGTTCGACAGGGGACTCCTACAATGAGCAGTTCTTC

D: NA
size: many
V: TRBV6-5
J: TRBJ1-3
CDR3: CASSYQELGADGNTIYF
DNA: TGTGCCAGCAGTTACCAGGAGTTGGGGGCCGATGGAAACACCATATATTTT

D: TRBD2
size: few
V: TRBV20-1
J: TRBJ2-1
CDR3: CSASGREPNEQFF
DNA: TGCAGTGCTAGTGGGCGGGAGCCGAATGAGCAGTTCTTC

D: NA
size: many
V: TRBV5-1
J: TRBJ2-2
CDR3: CASSLIGTTGELFF
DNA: TGCGCCAGCAGCTTGATAGGGACCACCGGGGAGCTGTTTTTT

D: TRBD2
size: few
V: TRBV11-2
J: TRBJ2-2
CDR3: CASSIRGLAGGTGELFF
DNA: TGTGCCAGCAGTATAAGGGGCCTAGCGGGAGGAACCGGGGAGCTGTTTTTT

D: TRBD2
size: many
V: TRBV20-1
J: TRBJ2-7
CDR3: CSAILAGGPYEQYF
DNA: TGCAGTGCCATACTAGCGGGGGGTCCCTACGAGCAGTACTTC

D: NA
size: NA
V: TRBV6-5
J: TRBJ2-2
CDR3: CASNYQLRAGERFF
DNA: TGTGCCAGCAATTACCAACTTAGGGCCGGGGAGCGGTTTTTT

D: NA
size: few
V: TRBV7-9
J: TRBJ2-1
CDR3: CASSLSSWALSYNEQFF
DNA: TGTGCCAGCAGCTTAAGTTCGTGGGCTCTCTCCTACAATGAGCAGTTCTTC

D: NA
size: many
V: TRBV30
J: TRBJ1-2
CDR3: CAWRNLQGRNYGYTF
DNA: TGTGCCTGGAGGAATCTACAGGGCAGGAACTATGGCTACACCTTC

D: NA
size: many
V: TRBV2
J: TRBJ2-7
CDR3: CASRTSGPGASGPYEQYF
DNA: TGTGCCAGCAGGACCTCAGGACCAGGTGCCTCTGGTCCCTACGAGCAGTACTTC

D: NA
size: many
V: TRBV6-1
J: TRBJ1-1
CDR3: CASSEGQTEAFF
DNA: TGTGCCAGCAGTGAGGGACAAACTGAAGCTTTCTTT

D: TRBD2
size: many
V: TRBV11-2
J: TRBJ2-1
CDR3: CASSVGTSGINEQFF
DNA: TGTGCCAGCAGCGTCGGGACTAGCGGGATCAATGAGCAGTTCTTC

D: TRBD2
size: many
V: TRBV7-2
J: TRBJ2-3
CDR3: CASSPWTRGDTQYF
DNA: TGTGCCAGCAGCCCCTGGACTAGGGGTGATACGCAGTATTTT

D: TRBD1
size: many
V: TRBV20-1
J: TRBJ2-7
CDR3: CSAVGTGWNEQYF
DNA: TGCAGTGCTGTCGGGACAGGGTGGAACGAGCAGTACTTC

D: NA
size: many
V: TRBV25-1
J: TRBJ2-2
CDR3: CASSEDPQTGELFF
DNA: TGTGCCAGCAGTGAGGACCCCCAGACCGGGGAGCTGTTTTTT

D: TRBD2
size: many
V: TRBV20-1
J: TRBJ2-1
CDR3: CSAELAGLYNEQFF
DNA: TGCAGTGCGGAACTAGCGGGACTCTACAATGAGCAGTTCTTC

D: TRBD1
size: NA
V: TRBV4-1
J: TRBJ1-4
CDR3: CASSQGTGQGEEKLFF
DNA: TGCGCCAGCAGCCAAGGTACCGGACAGGGAGAAGAAAAACTGTTTTTT

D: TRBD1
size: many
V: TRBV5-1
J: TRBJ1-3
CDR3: CASSTQGGDTIYF
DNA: TGCGCCAGCAGCACGCAAGGGGGCGACACCATATATTTT

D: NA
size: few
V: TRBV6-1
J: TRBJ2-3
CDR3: CASSRRYTDTQYF
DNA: TGTGCCAGTAGCCGAAGGTATACAGATACGCAGTATTTT

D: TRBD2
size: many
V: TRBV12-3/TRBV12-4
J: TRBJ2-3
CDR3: CASSTGLAGKSDTQYF
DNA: TGTGCCAGCAGTACGGGACTAGCGGGCAAGTCAGATACGCAGTATTTT

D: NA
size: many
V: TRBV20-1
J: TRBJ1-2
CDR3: CSAHVPNNGYTF
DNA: TGCAGTGCCCATGTCCCCAACAATGGCTACACCTTC

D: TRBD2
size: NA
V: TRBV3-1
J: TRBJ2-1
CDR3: CASSQGLSSGLEQFF
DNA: TGTGCCAGCAGCCAAGGATTATCTAGCGGTCTGGAGCAGTTCTTC

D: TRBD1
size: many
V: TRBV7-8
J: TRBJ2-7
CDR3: CASSSRVAGGRYEQYF
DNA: TGTGCCAGCAGCTCCCGAGTGGCAGGGGGCCGATACGAGCAGTACTTC

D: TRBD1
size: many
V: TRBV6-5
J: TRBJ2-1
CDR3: CASSLPGSHRGEQFF
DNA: TGTGCCAGCAGTCTACCCGGGTCCCACAGGGGTGAGCAGTTCTTC

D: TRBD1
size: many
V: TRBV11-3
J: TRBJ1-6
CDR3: CASSKSRDRIDSYNSPLHF
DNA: TGTGCCAGCAGCAAGTCCCGGGACAGGATCGACTCCTATAATTCACCCCTCCACTTT

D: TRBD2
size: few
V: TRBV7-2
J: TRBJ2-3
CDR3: CASSRAGGWSTDTQYF
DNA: TGTGCCAGCAGTCGAGCGGGGGGATGGAGCACAGATACGCAGTATTTT

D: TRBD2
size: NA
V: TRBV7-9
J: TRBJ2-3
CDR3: CASESGRNTDTQYF
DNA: TGTGCCAGCGAGAGCGGGAGGAACACAGATACGCAGTATTTT

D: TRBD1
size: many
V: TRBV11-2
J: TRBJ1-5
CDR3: CASSPDRGINQPQHF
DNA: TGTGCCAGCAGCCCAGACAGGGGAATCAATCAGCCCCAGCATTTT

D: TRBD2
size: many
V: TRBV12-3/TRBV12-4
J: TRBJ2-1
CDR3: CASSLGLAGINEQFF
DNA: TGTGCCAGCAGTTTAGGTTTAGCGGGGATCAATGAGCAGTTCTTC

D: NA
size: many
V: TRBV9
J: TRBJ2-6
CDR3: CASSAQLSGANVLTF
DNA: TGTGCCAGCAGCGCCCAACTCTCTGGGGCCAACGTCCTGACTTTC

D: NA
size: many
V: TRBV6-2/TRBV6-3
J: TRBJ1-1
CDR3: CATLGRGNTEAFF
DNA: TGTGCCACCCTCGGACGGGGGAACACTGAAGCTTTCTTT

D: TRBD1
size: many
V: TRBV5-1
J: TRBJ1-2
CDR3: CASSLGTGGNYGYTF
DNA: TGCGCCAGCAGCCTTGGGACAGGGGGCAACTATGGCTACACCTTC

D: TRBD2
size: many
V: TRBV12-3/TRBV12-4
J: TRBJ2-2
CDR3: CASSLGLAGTGELFF
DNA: TGTGCCAGCAGTTTGGGGCTAGCGGGGACCGGGGAGCTGTTTTTT